A selection of T cell receptor beta chains follows, all from one sample in a study of T cell responses to AZD1222 COVID-19 vaccine. Method: immunoSEQ multiplex PCR; TCRdb's copy keeps in-frame clones and lacks some. Here the sample spans about 84,000 clones, under 95% being singletons. The material was peripheral blood, obtained 28 days after the second AZD1222 dose. The receptors were sampled from an adult who received the AZD1222 COVID-19 vaccine. The CDR3 runs from the conserved cysteine through the conserved F or W. Each record gives: CDR3 DNA, CDR3 protein, J gene, clone size, V gene, D gene. The D gene is left open where the match is weak. Rows give clone size only sometimes, using once, few, many, or a class for an expanded clone.

CDR3 DNA: TGTGCCAGCAGTACAGCAGGGGGACGGACTGAAGCTTTCTTT
CDR3 protein: CASSTAGGRTEAFF
J gene: TRBJ1-1
clone size: -
V gene: TRBV28
D gene: TRBD1

CDR3 DNA: TGTGCCAGCAAGGCTAGCGGGAGCACCGGGGAGCTGTTTTTT
CDR3 protein: CASKASGSTGELFF
J gene: TRBJ2-2
clone size: few
V gene: TRBV6-4
D gene: TRBD2

CDR3 DNA: TGTGCCTGGAGTTACAGGGGATCCTGGGGCTACACCTTC
CDR3 protein: CAWSYRGSWGYTF
J gene: TRBJ1-2
clone size: -
V gene: TRBV30
D gene: TRBD1

CDR3 DNA: TGTGCCAGCAGCGTAATTGCGACGTATGACGGGAGTCCTAGGTTTAGCTACACCTTC
CDR3 protein: CASSVIATYDGSPRFSYTF
J gene: TRBJ1-2
clone size: -
V gene: TRBV9
D gene: -

CDR3 DNA: TGTGCCACGACTAGCGGGGGGCCTGGTAGCACAGATACGCAGTATTTT
CDR3 protein: CATTSGGPGSTDTQYF
J gene: TRBJ2-3
clone size: -
V gene: TRBV7-3
D gene: TRBD2

CDR3 DNA: TGTGCCAGCAGCTCGGGGCCCAACTATGGCTACACCTTC
CDR3 protein: CASSSGPNYGYTF
J gene: TRBJ1-2
clone size: -
V gene: TRBV6-5
D gene: -

CDR3 DNA: TGTGCCAGCAGCTTAAATGGGGGCACAGATACGCAGTATTTT
CDR3 protein: CASSLNGGTDTQYF
J gene: TRBJ2-3
clone size: -
V gene: TRBV7-3
D gene: -

CDR3 DNA: TGCGCCCTGCAGGGAGATCTAGGCGAGCAGTACTTC
CDR3 protein: CALQGDLGEQYF
J gene: TRBJ2-7
clone size: -
V gene: TRBV5-1
D gene: -

CDR3 DNA: TGTGCCAGCAGTCGAGGGGGACAGACTAATCAGCCCCAGCATTTT
CDR3 protein: CASSRGGQTNQPQHF
J gene: TRBJ1-5
clone size: -
V gene: TRBV5-5
D gene: TRBD1

CDR3 DNA: TGTGCCAGCAGCCCCCCCCGGACGTTCAACACTGAAGCTTTCTTT
CDR3 protein: CASSPPRTFNTEAFF
J gene: TRBJ1-1
clone size: -
V gene: TRBV7-9
D gene: -

CDR3 DNA: TGTGCCAGCAGCGGACAGGGGAAAGTAGGAAACACCATATATTTT
CDR3 protein: CASSGQGKVGNTIYF
J gene: TRBJ1-3
clone size: -
V gene: TRBV2
D gene: TRBD1

CDR3 DNA: TGTGCCAGCAGTTTTAGGGCGAACACTGAAGCTTTCTTT
CDR3 protein: CASSFRANTEAFF
J gene: TRBJ1-1
clone size: -
V gene: TRBV27
D gene: -

CDR3 DNA: TGTGCCAGCAGCCTTAGAGAAGCCAAAAACATTCAGTACTTC
CDR3 protein: CASSLREAKNIQYF
J gene: TRBJ2-4
clone size: -
V gene: TRBV3-1/TRBV3-2
D gene: -

CDR3 DNA: TGTGCCAGCAGCCCTACTAGATATGGCTACACCTTC
CDR3 protein: CASSPTRYGYTF
J gene: TRBJ1-2
clone size: -
V gene: TRBV12-3/TRBV12-4
D gene: -

CDR3 DNA: TGTGCCAGCAGCTCCGGGACAGCCGCCCGTCAGCCCCAGCATTTT
CDR3 protein: CASSSGTAARQPQHF
J gene: TRBJ1-5
clone size: -
V gene: TRBV5-8
D gene: TRBD1

CDR3 DNA: TGTGCCAGCAGCCATCTCCAAGAGACCCAGTACTTC
CDR3 protein: CASSHLQETQYF
J gene: TRBJ2-5
clone size: -
V gene: TRBV3-1/TRBV3-2
D gene: -

CDR3 DNA: TGTGCCAGCAGTAAGGGGATGGCTAATGAAAAACTGTTTTTT
CDR3 protein: CASSKGMANEKLFF
J gene: TRBJ1-4
clone size: -
V gene: TRBV7-9
D gene: -

CDR3 DNA: TGTGCCACCAGCAGAGTGTGGGGGCGGTTCCCAGAGACCCAGTACTTC
CDR3 protein: CATSRVWGRFPETQYF
J gene: TRBJ2-5
clone size: -
V gene: TRBV15
D gene: -

CDR3 DNA: TGTGCCAGCAGTTACTCGTTGCAGGGGGCCACTGAAGCTTTCTTT
CDR3 protein: CASSYSLQGATEAFF
J gene: TRBJ1-1
clone size: -
V gene: TRBV6-6
D gene: TRBD1

CDR3 DNA: TGTGCCAGCAGCCAAGCCGACCGGGCGAACTATGGCTACACCTTC
CDR3 protein: CASSQADRANYGYTF
J gene: TRBJ1-2
clone size: -
V gene: TRBV4-2
D gene: -

CDR3 DNA: TGCAGCCCAGAGGTGGGAGGCCCCGGCCGGACGCAGTATTTT
CDR3 protein: CSPEVGGPGRTQYF
J gene: TRBJ2-3
clone size: -
V gene: TRBV29-1
D gene: -

CDR3 DNA: TGTGCCAGCAGGAGGGAGGCTGTGGACTACGAGCAGTACTTC
CDR3 protein: CASRREAVDYEQYF
J gene: TRBJ2-7
clone size: -
V gene: TRBV6-6
D gene: -

CDR3 DNA: TGTGCCAGCAGTCGAAACCGAAATTCACCCCTCCACTTT
CDR3 protein: CASSRNRNSPLHF
J gene: TRBJ1-6
clone size: -
V gene: TRBV25-1
D gene: -

CDR3 DNA: TGCGCCAGCAGCCAGACTAGTTACAATGAGCAGTTCTTC
CDR3 protein: CASSQTSYNEQFF
J gene: TRBJ2-1
clone size: -
V gene: TRBV5-1
D gene: -

CDR3 DNA: TGTGCCAGCAGCCAAGGTAGACTAGCGGGAGATCCGGGGGAGACCCAGTACTTC
CDR3 protein: CASSQGRLAGDPGETQYF
J gene: TRBJ2-5
clone size: -
V gene: TRBV3-1/TRBV3-2
D gene: TRBD2

CDR3 DNA: TGTGCCAGCAGCGTACAGGGGGCGGGTGGAAACACCATATATTTT
CDR3 protein: CASSVQGAGGNTIYF
J gene: TRBJ1-3
clone size: -
V gene: TRBV3-1/TRBV3-2
D gene: TRBD1

CDR3 DNA: TGTGCCAGCAGCCCAGGTGGAGAGACCCAGTACTTC
CDR3 protein: CASSPGGETQYF
J gene: TRBJ2-5
clone size: -
V gene: TRBV14
D gene: -

CDR3 DNA: TGTGCCAGCAGCTTGGATTGGGGGCAAGACTATGGCTACACCTTC
CDR3 protein: CASSLDWGQDYGYTF
J gene: TRBJ1-2
clone size: -
V gene: TRBV5-4
D gene: -

CDR3 DNA: TGTGCCAGCAGCCAACCTGCACGCTCCTACAATGAGCAGTTCTTC
CDR3 protein: CASSQPARSYNEQFF
J gene: TRBJ2-1
clone size: -
V gene: TRBV16
D gene: -

CDR3 DNA: TGTGCCAGCTCACCTACGATTTCCGGGACAGGGGAAGCTTTCTTT
CDR3 protein: CASSPTISGTGEAFF
J gene: TRBJ1-1
clone size: -
V gene: TRBV18
D gene: TRBD1

CDR3 DNA: TGTGCCAGCAGCGAGGGATCTAACGGGGTGAACACTGAAGCTTTCTTT
CDR3 protein: CASSEGSNGVNTEAFF
J gene: TRBJ1-1
clone size: -
V gene: TRBV9
D gene: -

CDR3 DNA: TGTGCCAGCAGGTGGACAGGGGGCGGTCAGCCCCAGCATTTT
CDR3 protein: CASRWTGGGQPQHF
J gene: TRBJ1-5
clone size: -
V gene: TRBV28
D gene: TRBD1

CDR3 DNA: TGTGCCAGCAGTTTATCTCCTCCCCGGCCCCAGCATTTT
CDR3 protein: CASSLSPPRPQHF
J gene: TRBJ1-5
clone size: -
V gene: TRBV27
D gene: -